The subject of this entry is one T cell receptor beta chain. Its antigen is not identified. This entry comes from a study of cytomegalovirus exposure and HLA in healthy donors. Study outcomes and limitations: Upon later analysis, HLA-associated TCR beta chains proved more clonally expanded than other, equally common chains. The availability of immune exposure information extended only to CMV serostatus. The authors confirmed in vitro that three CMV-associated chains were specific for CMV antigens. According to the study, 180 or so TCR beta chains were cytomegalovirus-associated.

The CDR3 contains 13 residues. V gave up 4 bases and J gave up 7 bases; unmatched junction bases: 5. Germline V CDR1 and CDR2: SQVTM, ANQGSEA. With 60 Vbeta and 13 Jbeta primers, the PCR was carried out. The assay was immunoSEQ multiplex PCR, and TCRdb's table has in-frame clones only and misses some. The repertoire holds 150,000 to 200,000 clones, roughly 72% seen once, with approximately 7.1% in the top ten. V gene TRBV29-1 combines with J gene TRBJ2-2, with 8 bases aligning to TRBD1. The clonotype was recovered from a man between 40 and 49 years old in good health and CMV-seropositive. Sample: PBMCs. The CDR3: CSVVQGAGGELFF. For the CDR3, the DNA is TGCAGCGTTGTCCAGGGGGCCGGCGGGGAGCTGTTTTTT.